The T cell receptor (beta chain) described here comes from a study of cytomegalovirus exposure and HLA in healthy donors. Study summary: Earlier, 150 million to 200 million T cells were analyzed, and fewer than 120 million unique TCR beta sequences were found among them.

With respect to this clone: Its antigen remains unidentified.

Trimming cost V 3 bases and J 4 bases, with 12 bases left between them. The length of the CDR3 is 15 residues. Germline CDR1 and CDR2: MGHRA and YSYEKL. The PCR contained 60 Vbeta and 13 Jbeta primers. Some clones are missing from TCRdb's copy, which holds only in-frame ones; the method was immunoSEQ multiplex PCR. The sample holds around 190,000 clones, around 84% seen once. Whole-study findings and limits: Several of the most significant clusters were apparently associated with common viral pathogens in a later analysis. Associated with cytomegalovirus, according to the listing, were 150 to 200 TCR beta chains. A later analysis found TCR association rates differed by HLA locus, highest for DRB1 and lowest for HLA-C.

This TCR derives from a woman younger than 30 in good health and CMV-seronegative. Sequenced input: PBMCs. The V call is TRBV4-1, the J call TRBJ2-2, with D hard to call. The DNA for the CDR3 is TGCGCCAGCAGCCATCCCACCCTCGGCACCGGGGAGCTGTTTTTT. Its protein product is CASSHPTLGTGELFF.